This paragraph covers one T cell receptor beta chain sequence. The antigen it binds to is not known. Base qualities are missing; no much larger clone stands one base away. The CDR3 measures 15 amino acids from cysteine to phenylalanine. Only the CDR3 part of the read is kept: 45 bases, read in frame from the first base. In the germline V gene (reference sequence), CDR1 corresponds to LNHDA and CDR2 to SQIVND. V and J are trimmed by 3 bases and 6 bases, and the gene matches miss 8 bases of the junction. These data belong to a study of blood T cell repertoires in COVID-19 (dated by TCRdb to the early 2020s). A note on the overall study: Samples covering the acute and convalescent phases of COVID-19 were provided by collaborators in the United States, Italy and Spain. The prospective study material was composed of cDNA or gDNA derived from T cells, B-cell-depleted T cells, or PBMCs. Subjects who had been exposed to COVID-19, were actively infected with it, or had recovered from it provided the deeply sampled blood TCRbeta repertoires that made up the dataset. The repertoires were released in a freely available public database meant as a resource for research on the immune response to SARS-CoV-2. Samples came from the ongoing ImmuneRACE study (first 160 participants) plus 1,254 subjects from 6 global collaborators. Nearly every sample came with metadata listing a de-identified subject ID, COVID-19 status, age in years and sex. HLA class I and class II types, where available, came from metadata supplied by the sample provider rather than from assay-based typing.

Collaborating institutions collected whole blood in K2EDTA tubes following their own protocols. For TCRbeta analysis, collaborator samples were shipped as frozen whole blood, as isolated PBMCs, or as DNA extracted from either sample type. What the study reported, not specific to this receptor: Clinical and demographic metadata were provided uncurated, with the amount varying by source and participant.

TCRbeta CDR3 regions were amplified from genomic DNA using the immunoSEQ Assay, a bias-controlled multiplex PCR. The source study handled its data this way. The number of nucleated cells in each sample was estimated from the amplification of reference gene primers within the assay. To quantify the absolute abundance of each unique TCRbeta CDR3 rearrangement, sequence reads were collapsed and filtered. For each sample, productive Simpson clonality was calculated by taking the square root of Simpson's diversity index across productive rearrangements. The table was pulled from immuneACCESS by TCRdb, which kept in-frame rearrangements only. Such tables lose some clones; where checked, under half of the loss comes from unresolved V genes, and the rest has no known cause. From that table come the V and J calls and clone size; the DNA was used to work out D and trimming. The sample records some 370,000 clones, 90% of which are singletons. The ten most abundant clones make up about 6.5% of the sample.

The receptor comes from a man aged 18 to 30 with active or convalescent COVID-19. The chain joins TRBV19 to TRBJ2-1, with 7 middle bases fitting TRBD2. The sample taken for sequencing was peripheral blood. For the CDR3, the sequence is CASSIGRGKANEQFF. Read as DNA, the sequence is TGTGCCAGTAGTATTGGGCGGGGGAAAGCCAATGAGCAGTTCTTC.